This entry lists 32 T cell receptor beta chains sequenced from one sample in a study of shared clonotypes between healthy human individuals. Clones were sequenced by immunoSEQ multiplex PCR, and TCRdb holds only the in-frame ones, with some missing. The data hold fewer than 2.5 million clones, with roughly 93% observed a single time. The sample comprised naive CD4+ T cells from PBMCs. Indicated subset: CD45RA+ positively selected. These TCRs come from a man younger than 35 in good health. Some clones in this sample may be carry-over from other donors' samples.

The chain recombines TRBV7-6 with TRBJ2-7; TRBD1 matches at 7 bases. The germline CDR1 and CDR2 sequences are SGHVS and FNYEAQ. V dropped 4 bases and J dropped 2; count of bases not matched to a gene: 5. The CDR3 has 14 amino acids. The chain's CDR3 is CASSSEGGPYEQYF. CDR3 DNA sequence: TGTGCCAGCAGCTCAGAAGGGGGCCCCTACGAGCAGTACTTC.

The J gene is TRBJ1-6, the V gene TRBV27, with unresolved D. The CDR3 has 15 amino acids. Germline lookup yields CDR1 MNHEY and CDR2 SMNVEV (reference sequence). V dropped 6 bases and J dropped 0 bases, with 9 bases sitting between them. CDR3 bases: TGTGCCAGCAGGGGCAGCGGCTCCTATAATTCACCCCTCCACTTT. Its protein is CASRGSGSYNSPLHF.

This chain links TRBV18 with TRBJ2-7; D possibly corresponds to TRBD2 (6 bases). Trimming took off 0 bases at V and 2 bases at J, with 8 bases between the two ends. Germline lookup yields CDR1 KGHSH and CDR2 LQKENI. CDR3 length: 14 amino acids. CDR3 loop: CASSPPREPYEQYF. The DNA of the CDR3 is TGTGCCAGCTCACCACCGCGGGAACCCTACGAGCAGTACTTC.

The rearrangement links TRBV29-1 to TRBJ2-7; 8 bases agree with TRBD2. The CDR3 is 14 amino acids. Germline V lookup: CDR1 SQVTM, CDR2 ANQGSEA. V dropped 4 bases and J dropped 2; count of bases not matched to a gene: 7. The CDR3 DNA is TGCAGCGTTGTTCGAACTAGCGGAGCCTACGAGCAGTACTTC. Amino acids: CSVVRTSGAYEQYF.

The chain has TRBV6-1 and TRBJ1-1; D is undetermined. CDR1 and CDR2 (germline): MNHNS, SASEGT. Trimming removed 5 bases at V and 11 bases at J, with 12 bases between. The CDR3 contains 11 residues. CDR3 loop: CASSSVRGAFF. For the CDR3, the DNA is TGTGCCAGCAGTTCGGTGCGCGGGGCTTTCTTT.

J is TRBJ2-2 and V is TRBV7-9; D is uncertain. Trimming removed 2 bases at V and 10 bases at J, with 5 bases between. The CDR3 length is 11 residues. CDR1 SEHNR and CDR2 FQNEAQ come from the germline V gene (reference sequence). CDR3 residues: CASSLTTELFF. CDR3 DNA sequence: TGTGCCAGCAGCTTAACGACGGAGCTGTTTTTT.

The rearrangement uses TRBV11-2 and TRBJ1-5; D may be TRBD1 (6 bases). Per germline, CDR1 SGHAT and CDR2 FQNNGV. CDR3 size: 14 residues. V dropped 5 bases and J dropped 6 bases, with 14 bases sitting between them. DNA for the CDR3: TGTGCCAGCAGCCCCACAGGGCCAGGTCAGCCCCAGCATTTT. This gives the protein CASSPTGPGQPQHF.

The J gene is TRBJ2-3, the V gene TRBV9; the D is unclear. From germline, CDR1 is SGDLS and CDR2 YYNGEE. The CDR3 totals 16 residues. With 1 base removed from V and 1 base from J, the gap between germline ends came to 13 bases. The CDR3 spells CASSVFSTEGTDTQYF. The CDR3 DNA reads as TGTGCCAGCAGCGTATTCTCGACTGAGGGCACAGATACGCAGTATTTT.

V gene TRBV14 combines with J gene TRBJ1-4, with unresolved D. The ends were cut back, 0 bases at V and 14 bases at J, with 13 bases in the middle. The CDR3 runs 13 residues. Germline V CDR1 and CDR2: SGHDN, FVKESK. This chain's CDR3 is CASSQDLEGNLFF. DNA of the CDR3: TGTGCCAGCAGCCAAGATCTTGAGGGAAATCTGTTTTTT.

This clone was counted a few times. The V call is TRBV4-1, the J call TRBJ1-5; D not resolved. V gave up 4 bases and J gave up 2 bases, with 9 bases separating them. Per the germline V gene, CDR1 is MGHRA and CDR2 is YSYEKL. This CDR3 spans 14 amino acids. CDR3 protein: CASSLPGGNQPQHF. CDR3 in DNA: TGCGCCAGCAGCCTTCCCGGGGGCAATCAGCCCCAGCATTTT.

The rearrangement joins TRBV28 to TRBJ2-1; TRBD2 agrees at 11 bases. V trimming: 7 bases; J trimming: 7 bases; junction bases outside the gene matches: 12. Germline CDR1 reads MDHEN; CDR2 reads SYDVKM. CDR3 length: 16 amino acids. The CDR3 here is CASTAPGTSGDNEQFF. In DNA, the CDR3 is TGTGCCAGCACCGCTCCCGGGACTAGCGGAGATAATGAGCAGTTCTTC.

The chain joins TRBV5-4 to TRBJ2-2; TRBD2 agrees at 13 bases. The germline V gene has CDR1 SGHNT and CDR2 YYREEE (reference sequence). Trimming took 4 bases from V and 3 from J; bases not matched to a gene: 6. This CDR3 region has 17 residues. The DNA for the CDR3 is TGTGCCAGCAGCCGGACTAGCGGGAGCGGGGACACCGGGGAGCTGTTTTTT. This gives the protein CASSRTSGSGDTGELFF.

In the case of this clone: In the same sample, other DNA sequences code for this CDR3. The V gene is TRBV30, the J gene TRBJ1-6; D remains unclear. V was pared by 3 bases and J by 1 base, with 4 bases between. The V gene's germline CDR1 is GTSNPN and CDR2 SVGIG (reference sequence). The CDR3 totals 13 residues. Written as DNA, the CDR3 is TGTGCCTGGAGGGATTCCTATAATTCACCCCTCCACTTT. Its translation: CAWRDSYNSPLHF.

The chain couples TRBV6-5 to TRBJ1-5; D remains ambiguous. Germline CDR1 MNHEY, CDR2 SVGAGI. The CDR3 has 15 residues. Trimming removed 4 bases from V and 2 bases from J, with 12 bases in between. The CDR3 spells CASSFRGLGNQPQHF. CDR3 nucleotide sequence: TGTGCCAGCAGTTTCCGGGGTTTGGGCAATCAGCCCCAGCATTTT.

Comment on this clone: Other DNA sequences in this sample translate to the same CDR3. The rearrangement joins TRBV19 to TRBJ2-3; D unresolved. The V end lost 5 bases, the J end lost 5 bases, and 5 bases lay between the germline ends. Germline V gene lookup returns CDR1 LNHDA and CDR2 SQIVND (reference sequence). This CDR3 is built from 11 residues. CDR3 nucleotides: TGTGCCAGTAGTGTGGGAGATACGCAGTATTTT. Protein: CASSVGDTQYF. Supplemented by reference TRBV19 and TRBJ2-3, the full variable domain reads DGGITQSPKYLFRKEGQNVTLSCEQNLNHDAMYWYRQDPGQGLRLIYYSQIVNDFQKGDIAEGYSVSREKKESFPLTVTSAQKNPTAFYLCASSVGDTQYFGPGTRLTVL.

The rearrangement uses TRBV20-1 and TRBJ2-7; D is unclear. Germline V gene lookup returns CDR1 DFQATT and CDR2 SNEGSKA (reference sequence). The CDR3 spans 11 residues. The V and J ends lost 8 bases and 3 bases respectively, with 11 bases between them. In nucleotides, the CDR3 is TGCAGTACGAGGTTTGACTACGAGCAGTACTTC. Encoded protein: CSTRFDYEQYF.

This chain uses TRBV5-1 with TRBJ2-5; 9 positions match TRBD2. V shed 4 bases, J shed 4 bases, and the junction held 2 bases outside the gene matches. Germline assignment: CDR1 SGHRS and CDR2 YFSETQ. The CDR3 is 13 amino acids. The chain's CDR3 is CASSPGLAETQYF. The CDR3 DNA follows: TGCGCCAGCAGCCCGGGACTAGCAGAGACCCAGTACTTC.

This clone has just a few counts. A read error may account for a junction end that differs from germline. The chain has TRBV2 and TRBJ1-1, with D possibly matching TRBD1 (5 bases). Looked up from germline, CDR1 is SNHLY and CDR2 is FYNNEI. CDR3 length: 10 residues. For the CDR3, the DNA is TGTGCCAGCAGTCAGGGAGGGGAAATCTTT. Protein sequence: CASSQGGEIF.

This clone has a handful of counts. The rearrangement uses TRBV28 and TRBJ1-5, with D unclear. Germline CDR1 MDHEN, CDR2 SYDVKM. The V and J ends lost 8 bases and 3 bases respectively, with 11 bases between them. The CDR3 has 13 residues. CDR3 DNA: TGTGCCAGCCAAAGGACCCTCAATCAGCCCCAGCATTTT. Translated: CASQRTLNQPQHF.

The gene calls are TRBV9 and TRBJ2-3; TRBD1 matches at 7 bases. Germline V lookup: CDR1 SGDLS, CDR2 YYNGEE. CDR3 size: 16 residues. The V and J ends lost 0 bases and 0 bases, in that order; junction bases with no gene match: 4. CDR3 bases: TGTGCCAGCAGCGTAGCCGGGACAGCTAGCACAGATACGCAGTATTTT. Translated: CASSVAGTASTDTQYF. The whole variable domain, remainder taken from reference TRBV9 and TRBJ2-3, is DSGVTQTPKHLITATGQRVTLRCSPRSGDLSVYWYQQSLDQGLQFLIQYYNGEERAKGNILERFSAQQFPDLHSELNLSSLELGDSALYFCASSVAGTASTDTQYFGPGTRLTVL.

This sequence joins TRBV18 and TRBJ1-4; weak D call: TRBD1 (5 bases). The CDR3 covers 15 residues. Between the trimmed V and J ends, which lost 4 bases and 0 bases, there was a span of 9 bases. In germline, CDR1 is KGHSH, CDR2 LQKENI. The CDR3 region has the DNA TGTGCCAGCTCACTCCAGACAGCAACTAATGAAAAACTGTTTTTT. Protein product: CASSLQTATNEKLFF.

This chain joins TRBV7-2 and TRBJ2-7; the D is unclear. V lost 5 bases and J 0 bases, leaving 11 bases between the germline ends. Germline V CDR1 and CDR2: SGHTA, FQGNSA. This CDR3 region has 14 residues. The CDR3 here is CASSIDMSSYEQYF. The DNA of the CDR3 is TGTGCCAGCAGCATCGACATGAGCTCCTACGAGCAGTACTTC. Combining the CDR3 with reference TRBV7-2 and TRBJ2-7 gives the whole variable domain GAGVSQSPSNKVTEKGKDVELRCDPISGHTALYWYRQSLGQGLEFLIYFQGNSAPDKSGLPSDRFSAERTGGSVSTLTIQRTQQEDSAVYLCASSIDMSSYEQYFGPGTRLTVT.

The chain carries TRBV10-2 and TRBJ2-5; D possibly corresponds to TRBD2 (6 bases). The V end was cut by 4 bases, the J end by 4 bases, with 28 bases between. CDR1 is WSHSY and CDR2 is SAAADI in the germline V gene. This CDR3 has 19 amino acids. As DNA, the CDR3 is TGCGCCAGCAGTGTAGCTCTAGCGTCAATCAGGGTTGGGTTAGAGACCCAGTACTTC. Translated, it gives CASSVALASIRVGLETQYF.

As concerns this clone: Other DNA sequences in this sample translate to the same CDR3. The DNA of the CDR3 is TGCGCCAGCAGCGGTACAGATCAAGAGACCCAGTACTTC. Its translation: CASSGTDQETQYF. The rearrangement joins TRBV5-1 to TRBJ2-5; D is uncertain. The CDR3 is 13 amino acids. Per the germline V gene, CDR1 is SGHRS and CDR2 is YFSETQ. V lost 4 bases to trimming and J lost 2 bases, with 9 bases between them.

V gene TRBV4-1 combines with J gene TRBJ2-1; D is uncertain. The V gene lost 1 base and the J gene lost 13 bases, with 14 bases spanning the gap. Germline CDR1 is MGHRA and CDR2 is YSYEKL. The CDR3 contains 13 residues. DNA for the CDR3: TGCGCCAGCAGCCAAGTTGCTTTTAATTTACAGTTCTTC. This codes for CASSQVAFNLQFF.

A few counts support this clone. The V gene is TRBV10-3, the J gene TRBJ2-2; no clear D gene. The CDR3 is made up of 12 amino acids. V was cut by 2 bases and J by 6 bases, with 4 bases left in between. The germline CDR1 and CDR2 sequences are ENHRY and SYGVKD. The CDR3 region has the DNA TGTGCCATCAGTGAGGTGGCCGGGGAGCTGTTTTTT. This gives the protein CAISEVAGELFF.

This chain links TRBV5-8 with TRBJ2-3; perhaps TRBD2 as D (5 bases). The CDR3 is made up of 14 amino acids. CDR1 SGHTS and CDR2 YDEGEE come from the germline V gene. V was pared by 1 base and J by 3 bases, with 9 bases between. CDR3 DNA: TGTGCCAGCAGCTTGCAAGCGGAGACAGATACGCAGTATTTT. It encodes CASSLQAETDTQYF. Drawing the rest from reference TRBV5-8 and TRBJ2-3, the complete variable domain is EAGVTQSPTHLIKTRGQQATLRCSPISGHTSVYWYQQALGLGLQFLLWYDEGEERNRGNFPPRFSGRQFPNYSSELNVNALELEDSALYLCASSLQAETDTQYFGPGTRLTVL.

The chain uses TRBV23-1 and TRBJ2-1; possibly TRBD1 for D (6 bases). TRBV23-1 is flagged as an ORF with uncertain function. This CDR3 comprises 15 residues. V was pared by 10 bases and J by 2 bases, with 18 bases between. DNA for the CDR3: TGCGCCACCCTACCCCACAGGGTCACCTACAATGAGCAGTTCTTC. Its protein is CATLPHRVTYNEQFF.

The gene calls are TRBV6-5 and TRBJ2-1; a weak D match, TRBD2 (5 bases). Germline CDR1 MNHEY, CDR2 SVGAGI. The CDR3 totals 13 residues. V gave up 0 bases and J gave up 15 bases, with 15 bases separating them. In DNA form, the CDR3 reads TGTGCCAGCAGTTACTCGGTGGGAGATGTTCGGTTCTTC. Translated: CASSYSVGDVRFF.

DNA of the CDR3: TGTGCCAGCAGTCAGAGGATCCGAGATGGCTACACCTTC. Its protein is CASSQRIRDGYTF. The chain carries TRBV28 and TRBJ1-2; D unclear. Germline loops: CDR1 MDHEN, CDR2 SYDVKM. This CDR3 comprises 13 residues. V was pared by 5 bases and J by 6 bases, with 13 bases between.

This CDR3 is CASSQGLRGEEFADTQYF. CDR3 in DNA: TGTGCCAGCAGCCAAGGTCTTAGGGGGGAAGAGTTCGCAGATACGCAGTATTTT. This chain uses TRBV4-2 with TRBJ2-3, with D perhaps TRBD1 or TRBD2 (6 bases each). The CDR3 loop spans 18 amino acids. CDR1 is LGHNA, CDR2 YNFKEQ, per germline. The ends were cut back, 1 base at V and 4 bases at J, with 21 bases in the middle.

The chain joins TRBV5-1 to TRBJ2-7, with TRBD2 identical over 7 bases. The length of the CDR3 is 15 residues. Germline trimming cut 4 bases from V and 6 bases from J; bases unmatched to any gene: 13. Germline lookup yields CDR1 SGHRS and CDR2 YFSETQ. CDR3 nucleotide sequence: TGCGCCAGCAGCCTCTCGGCGGGGGTTGGTGTCGAGCAGTACTTC. Translated, it gives CASSLSAGVGVEQYF. The variable domain in full, completed from reference TRBV5-1 and TRBJ2-7, reads KAGVTQTPRYLIKTRGQQVTLSCSPISGHRSVSWYQQTPGQGLQFLFEYFSETQRNKGNFPGRFSGRQFSNSRSEMNVSTLELGDSALYLCASSLSAGVGVEQYFGPGTRLTVT.